This TCR beta chain emerged from a study of technical replicates of blood from several donors. TCRdb's table, derived via immunoSEQ multiplex PCR, lists solely in-frame clones and lacks some. Found here are 70,000 to 85,000 clones, 92% of them singletons; the top ten hold about 0.27%. The CDR3 covers 16 residues. Germline V gene sequence: CDR1 SGHKS, CDR2 YYEKEE (reference sequence). V was clipped by 1 base and J by 5 bases; unmatched bases: 10. The table lists this clone with a count of one. The sample consisted of T cells isolated from PBMCs. This chain joins TRBV5-5 and TRBJ2-7; 9 bases match TRBD1. The TCR originated in a human donor in good health. CDR3 sequence (DNA): TGTGCCAGCAGCTTGACGGGGGGACAGGGTGGGGACGAGCAGTACTTC. It is translated as CASSLTGGQGGDEQYF.